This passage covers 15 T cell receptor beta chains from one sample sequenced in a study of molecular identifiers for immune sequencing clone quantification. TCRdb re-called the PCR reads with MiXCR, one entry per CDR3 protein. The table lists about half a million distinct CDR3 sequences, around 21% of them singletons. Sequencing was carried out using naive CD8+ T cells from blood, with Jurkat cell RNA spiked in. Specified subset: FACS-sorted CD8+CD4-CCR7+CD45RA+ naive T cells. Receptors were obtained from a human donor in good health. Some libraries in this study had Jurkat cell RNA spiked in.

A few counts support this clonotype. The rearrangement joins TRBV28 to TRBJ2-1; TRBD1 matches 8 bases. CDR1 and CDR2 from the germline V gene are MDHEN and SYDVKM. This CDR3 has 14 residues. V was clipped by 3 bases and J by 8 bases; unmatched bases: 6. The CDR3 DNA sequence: TGTGCCAGCAGTTTTCTCAGGGGGCGCTATGAGCAGTTCTTC. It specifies CASSFLRGRYEQFF.

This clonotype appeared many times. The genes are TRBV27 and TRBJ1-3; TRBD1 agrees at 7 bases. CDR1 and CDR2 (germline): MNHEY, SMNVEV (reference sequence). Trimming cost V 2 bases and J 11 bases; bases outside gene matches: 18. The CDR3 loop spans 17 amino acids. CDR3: CASSLTGTASALDAIYF. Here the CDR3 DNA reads TGTGCCAGCAGTTTAACCGGGACAGCCAGTGCTCTGGACGCCATATATTTT.

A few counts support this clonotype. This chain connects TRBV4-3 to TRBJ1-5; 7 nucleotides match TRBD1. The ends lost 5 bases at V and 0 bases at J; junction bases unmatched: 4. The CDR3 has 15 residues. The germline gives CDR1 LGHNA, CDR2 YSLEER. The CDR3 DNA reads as TGCGCCAGCAGCTTGCGGACAGGTAGCAATCAGCCCCAGCATTTT. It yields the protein CASSLRTGSNQPQHF.

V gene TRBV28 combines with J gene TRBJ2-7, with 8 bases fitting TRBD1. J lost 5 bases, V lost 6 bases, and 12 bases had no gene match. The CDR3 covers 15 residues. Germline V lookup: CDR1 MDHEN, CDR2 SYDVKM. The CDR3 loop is CASRSGRTGLHEQYF. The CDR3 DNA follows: TGTGCCAGCAGAAGCGGTCGGACAGGGTTACACGAGCAGTACTTC.

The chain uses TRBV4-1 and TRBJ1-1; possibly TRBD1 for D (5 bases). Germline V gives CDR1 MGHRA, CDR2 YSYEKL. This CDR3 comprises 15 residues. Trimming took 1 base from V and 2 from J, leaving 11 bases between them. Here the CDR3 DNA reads TGCGCCAGCAGCCAAGGTGAGGGGATTAACACTGAAGCTTTCTTT. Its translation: CASSQGEGINTEAFF.

CDR3 protein: CASSLVGTSGSRSQYF. The CDR3 nucleotides read TGTGCCAGCAGCTTAGTCGGGACTAGCGGGTCTCGGTCCCAGTACTTC. The gene calls are TRBV7-3 and TRBJ2-5; TRBD2 matches 12 bases. This CDR3 comprises 16 residues. After removal of 2 bases from V and 9 bases from J, the junction contained 10 bases not matched to a gene. The germline gives CDR1 SGHTA, CDR2 FQGTGA.

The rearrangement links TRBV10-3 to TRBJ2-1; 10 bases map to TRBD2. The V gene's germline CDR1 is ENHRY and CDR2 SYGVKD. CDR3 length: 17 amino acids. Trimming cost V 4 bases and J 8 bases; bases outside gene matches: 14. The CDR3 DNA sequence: TGTGCCATCAGTGGCGGCCCCGGGACTAGCGCTAACCATGAGCAGTTCTTC. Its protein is CAISGGPGTSANHEQFF.

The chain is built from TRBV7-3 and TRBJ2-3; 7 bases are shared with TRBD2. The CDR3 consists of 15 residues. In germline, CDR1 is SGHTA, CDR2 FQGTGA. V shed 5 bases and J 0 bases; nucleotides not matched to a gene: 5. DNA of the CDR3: TGTGCCAGCAGCAAAAGCGGGGCTAGCACAGATACGCAGTATTTT. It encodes CASSKSGASTDTQYF.

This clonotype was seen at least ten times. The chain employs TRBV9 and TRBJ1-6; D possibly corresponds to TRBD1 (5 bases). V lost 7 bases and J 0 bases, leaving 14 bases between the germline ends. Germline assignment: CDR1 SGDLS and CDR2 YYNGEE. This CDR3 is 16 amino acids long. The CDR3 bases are TGTGCCAGCGGGACCGAAATCTTCTCCTATAATTCACCCCTCCACTTT. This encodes CASGTEIFSYNSPLHF. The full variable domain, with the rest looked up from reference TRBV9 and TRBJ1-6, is DSGVTQTPKHLITATGQRVTLRCSPRSGDLSVYWYQQSLDQGLQFLIQYYNGEERAKGNILERFSAQQFPDLHSELNLSSLELGDSALYFCASGTEIFSYNSPLHFGNGTRLTVT.

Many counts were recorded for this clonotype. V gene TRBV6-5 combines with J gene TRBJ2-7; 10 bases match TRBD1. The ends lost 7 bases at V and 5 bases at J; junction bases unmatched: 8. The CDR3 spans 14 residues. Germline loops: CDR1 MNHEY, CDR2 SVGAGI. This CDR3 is CASNPLGTGDEQYF. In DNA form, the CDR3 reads TGTGCCAGCAACCCACTAGGGACAGGGGACGAGCAGTACTTC.

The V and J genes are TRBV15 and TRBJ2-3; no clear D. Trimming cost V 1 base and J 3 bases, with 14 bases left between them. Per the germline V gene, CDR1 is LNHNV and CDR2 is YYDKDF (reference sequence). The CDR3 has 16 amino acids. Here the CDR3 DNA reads TGTGCCACCAGCAGAGGAGACTCTAGGAAGACAGATACGCAGTATTTT. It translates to CATSRGDSRKTDTQYF.

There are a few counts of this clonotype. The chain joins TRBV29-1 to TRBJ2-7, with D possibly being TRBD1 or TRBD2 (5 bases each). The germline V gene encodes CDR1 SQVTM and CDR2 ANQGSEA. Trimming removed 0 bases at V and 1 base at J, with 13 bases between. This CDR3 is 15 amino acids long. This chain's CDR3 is CSVEDQAGSSYEQYF. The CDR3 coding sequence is TGCAGCGTTGAAGATCAGGCAGGGAGTTCCTACGAGCAGTACTTC.

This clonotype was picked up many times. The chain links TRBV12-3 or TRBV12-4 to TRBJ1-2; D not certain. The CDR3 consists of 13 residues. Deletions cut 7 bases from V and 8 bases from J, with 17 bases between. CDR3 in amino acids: CASTSGSLEGYTF. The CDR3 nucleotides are TGTGCCAGCACCTCTGGGTCCCTTGAGGGCTACACCTTC.

In DNA form, the CDR3 reads TGTGCCAGCAGCCAAACAGGGGGAACGCACGCGTATGGCTACACCTTC. Translated, it gives CASSQTGGTHAYGYTF. The chain combines TRBV28 with TRBJ1-2; 8 bases line up with TRBD1. J lost 5 bases, V lost 6 bases, and 14 bases had no gene match. The CDR3 runs 16 residues. The germline gives CDR1 MDHEN, CDR2 SYDVKM.

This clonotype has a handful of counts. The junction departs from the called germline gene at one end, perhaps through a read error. The CDR3 spells CASSPLGTVSSQPQHF. The CDR3 region has the DNA TGCGCCAGCAGTCCACTCGGGACAGTTAGCAGTCAGCCCCAGCATTTT. J is TRBJ1-5 and V is TRBV23-1; 7 bases map to TRBD1. TRBV23-1 is classed as an ORF, of uncertain function. The length of the CDR3 is 16 residues.